This T cell receptor beta chain was retrieved from a study of Graves' ophthalmopathy and Graves' hyperthyroidism. Whole-study results and caveats: With 70.59% sensitivity and about 74% specificity, the model predicted ophthalmopathy progression.

Beta-chain TCR CDR3 regions were amplified from RNA transcripts. HTBI-primed RT-PCR formed the first round, and a multiplex PCR formed the second. TCRdb reprocessed the multiplex PCR reads with MiXCR, giving one entry per CDR3 protein. The sample includes about 1.2 million distinct CDR3 sequences, roughly 35% of them seen just once. Concerning this clonotype itself: The antigen is not known. This may be a read error: a much more frequent sequence differs by one nucleotide.

This CDR3 comprises 14 residues. Germline V gives CDR1 SGHKS, CDR2 YYEKEE (reference sequence). Sequences were obtained from peripheral blood or thyroid tissue (not recorded which). The receptor comes from an adult man with Graves' hyperthyroidism. The J gene is TRBJ2-7, the V gene TRBV5-5; D not resolved. The CDR3 coding sequence is TGTGCCAGCAGCTTGGAAGGGATAGGTGTCGGGCAGCACTTC. The encoded protein is CASSLEGIGVGQHF. Complete variable domain (other parts from reference TRBV5-5 and TRBJ2-7): DAGVTQSPTHLIKTRGQQVTLRCSPISGHKSVSWYQQVLGQGPQFIFQYYEKEERGRGNFPDRFSARQFPNYSSELNVNALLLGDSALYLCASSLEGIGVGQHFGPGTRLTVT.